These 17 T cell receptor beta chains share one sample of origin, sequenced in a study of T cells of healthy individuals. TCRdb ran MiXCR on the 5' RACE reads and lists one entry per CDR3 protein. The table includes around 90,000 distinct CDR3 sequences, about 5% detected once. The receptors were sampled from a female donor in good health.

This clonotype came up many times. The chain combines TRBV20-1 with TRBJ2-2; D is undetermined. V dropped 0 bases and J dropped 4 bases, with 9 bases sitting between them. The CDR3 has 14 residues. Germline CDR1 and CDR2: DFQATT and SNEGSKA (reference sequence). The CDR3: CSARDRVFTGELFF. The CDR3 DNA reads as TGCAGTGCTAGAGACCGGGTATTCACCGGGGAGCTGTTTTTT.

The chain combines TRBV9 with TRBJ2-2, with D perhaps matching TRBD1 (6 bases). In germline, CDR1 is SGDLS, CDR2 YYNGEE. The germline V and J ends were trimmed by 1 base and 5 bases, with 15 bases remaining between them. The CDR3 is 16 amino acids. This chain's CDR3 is CASSVYNIGGTGELFF. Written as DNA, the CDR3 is TGTGCCAGCAGCGTATATAACATAGGGGGAACCGGGGAGCTGTTTTTT.

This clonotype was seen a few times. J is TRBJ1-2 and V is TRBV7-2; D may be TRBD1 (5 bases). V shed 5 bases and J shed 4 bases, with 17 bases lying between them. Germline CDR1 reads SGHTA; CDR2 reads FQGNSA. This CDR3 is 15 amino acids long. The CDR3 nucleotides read TGTGCCAGCAGCCTGGGGCTCGGGGGTGGCTATGGCTACACCTTC. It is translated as CASSLGLGGGYGYTF.

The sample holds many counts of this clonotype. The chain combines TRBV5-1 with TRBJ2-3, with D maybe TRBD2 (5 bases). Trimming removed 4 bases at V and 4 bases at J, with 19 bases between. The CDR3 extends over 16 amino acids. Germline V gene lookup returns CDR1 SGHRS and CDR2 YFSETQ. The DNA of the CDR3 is TGCGCCAGCAGCCACGCCTTGGGCACGGGGTCAGATACGCAGTATTTT. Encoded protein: CASSHALGTGSDTQYF.

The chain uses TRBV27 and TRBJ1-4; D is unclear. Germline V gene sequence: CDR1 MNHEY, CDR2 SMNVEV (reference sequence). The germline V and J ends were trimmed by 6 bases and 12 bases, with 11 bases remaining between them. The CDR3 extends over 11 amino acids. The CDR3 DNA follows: TGTGCCAGCAGCCTAAATGGAGAACTGTTTTTT. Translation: CASSLNGELFF.

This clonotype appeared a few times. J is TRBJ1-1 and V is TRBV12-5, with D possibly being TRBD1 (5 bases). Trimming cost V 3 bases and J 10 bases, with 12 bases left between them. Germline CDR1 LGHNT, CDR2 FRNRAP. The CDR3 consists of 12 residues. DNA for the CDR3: TGTGCTAGTGGTTTTGTGGGACTCGGAGCTTTCTTT. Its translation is CASGFVGLGAFF.

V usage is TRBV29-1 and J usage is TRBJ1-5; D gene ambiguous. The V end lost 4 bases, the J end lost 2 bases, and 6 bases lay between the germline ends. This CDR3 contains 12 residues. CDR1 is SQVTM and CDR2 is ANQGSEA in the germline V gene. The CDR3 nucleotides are TGCAGCGTTGCCCTCCGCAATCAGCCCCAGCATTTT. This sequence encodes CSVALRNQPQHF.

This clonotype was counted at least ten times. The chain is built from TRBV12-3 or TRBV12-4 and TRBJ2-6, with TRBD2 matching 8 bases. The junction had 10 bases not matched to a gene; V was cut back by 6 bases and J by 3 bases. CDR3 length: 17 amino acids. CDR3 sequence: CASSRPGLVGGANVLTF. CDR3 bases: TGTGCCAGCAGCCGCCCGGGACTAGTTGGTGGGGCCAACGTCCTGACTTTC.

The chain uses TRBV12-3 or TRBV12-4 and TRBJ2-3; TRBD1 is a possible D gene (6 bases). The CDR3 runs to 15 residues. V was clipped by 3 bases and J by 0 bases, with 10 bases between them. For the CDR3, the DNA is TGTGCCAGCAGTTTGACAGGAGGAAGCACAGATACGCAGTATTTT. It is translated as CASSLTGGSTDTQYF.

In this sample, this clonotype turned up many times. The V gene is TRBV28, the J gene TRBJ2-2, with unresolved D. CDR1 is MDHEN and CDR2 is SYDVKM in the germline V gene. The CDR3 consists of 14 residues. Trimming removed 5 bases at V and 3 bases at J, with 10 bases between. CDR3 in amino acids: CASSGRRYTGELFF. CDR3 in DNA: TGTGCCAGCAGTGGAAGACGCTACACCGGGGAGCTGTTTTTT.

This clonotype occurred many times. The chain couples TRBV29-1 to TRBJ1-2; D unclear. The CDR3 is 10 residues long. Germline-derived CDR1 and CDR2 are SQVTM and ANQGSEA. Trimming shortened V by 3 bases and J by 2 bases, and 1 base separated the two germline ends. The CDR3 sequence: CSVENYGYTF. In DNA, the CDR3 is TGCAGCGTTGAGAACTATGGCTACACCTTC.

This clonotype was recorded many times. The CDR3 coding sequence is TGTGCCAGCTCCCAGAATGAGCAGTTCTTC. It yields the protein CASSQNEQFF. V and J are TRBV18 and TRBJ2-1; no clear D gene. Germline CDR1 reads KGHSH; CDR2 reads LQKENI. The CDR3 has 10 residues. V was shortened by 6 bases and J by 7 bases, with 4 bases between the two germline ends.

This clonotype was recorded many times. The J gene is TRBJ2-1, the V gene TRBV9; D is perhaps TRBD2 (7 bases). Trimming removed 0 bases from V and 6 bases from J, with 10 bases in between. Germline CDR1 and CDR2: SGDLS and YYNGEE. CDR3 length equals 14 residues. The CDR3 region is CASSVDGGPNEQFF. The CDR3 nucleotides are TGTGCCAGCAGCGTAGACGGGGGGCCCAATGAGCAGTTCTTC.

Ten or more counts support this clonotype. The CDR3 is CASSSFGSLSSYNEQFF. The DNA of the CDR3 is TGTGCCAGCAGCTCCTTCGGGAGCCTTAGCTCCTACAATGAGCAGTTCTTC. The V call is TRBV6-6, the J call TRBJ2-1; tentative D call: TRBD2 (6 bases). CDR1 is MNHNY and CDR2 is SVGAGI in the germline V gene (reference sequence). V lost 6 bases and J 0 bases, leaving 18 bases between the germline ends. This CDR3 contains 17 residues.

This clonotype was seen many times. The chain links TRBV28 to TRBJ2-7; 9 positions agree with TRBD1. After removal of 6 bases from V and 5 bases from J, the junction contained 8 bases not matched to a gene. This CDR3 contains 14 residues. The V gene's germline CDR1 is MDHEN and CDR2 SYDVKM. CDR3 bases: TGTGCCAGCAGCTGGACAGGGGCGAGGGACGAGCAGTACTTC. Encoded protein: CASSWTGARDEQYF.

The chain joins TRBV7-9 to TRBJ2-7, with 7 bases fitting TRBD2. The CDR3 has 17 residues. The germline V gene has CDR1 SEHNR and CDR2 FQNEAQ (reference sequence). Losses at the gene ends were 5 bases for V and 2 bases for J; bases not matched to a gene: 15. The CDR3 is CASSPADGTSATYEQYF. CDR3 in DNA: TGTGCCAGCAGCCCTGCAGATGGTACTAGCGCGACCTACGAGCAGTACTTC.

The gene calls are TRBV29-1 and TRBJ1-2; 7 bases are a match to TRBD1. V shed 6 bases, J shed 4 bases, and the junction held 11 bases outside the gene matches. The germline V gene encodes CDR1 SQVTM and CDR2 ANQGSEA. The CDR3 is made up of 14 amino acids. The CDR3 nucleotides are TGCAGCGTCAAACCGGTTACAGGGGCCTATGGCTACACCTTC. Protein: CSVKPVTGAYGYTF.